These T cell receptor beta chains were read from a single sample in a study of OX40 agonist ivuxolimab in advanced cancers. Clones were read by immunoSEQ multiplex PCR, and TCRdb kept only the in-frame ones, dropping some. This table holds under 100,000 clones, 85% to 95% found once. Sequenced material: CD4+ or CD8+ T cells sorted from blood, taken in a trial of the OX40 agonist ivuxolimab. The receptors stem from an adult with an advanced solid tumor such as melanoma, head and neck, liver or kidney cancer. Both conserved end residues are part of each CDR3. Fields, in order: J gene, V gene, D gene, CDR3 DNA, CDR3 protein. D genes are given only for firm matches.

>TRBJ2-7|TRBV9|TRBD2
TGTGCCAGCAGTCCCAGCGGGGGCCTTCGCTCCGAGCAGTACTTC
CASSPSGGLRSEQYF
>TRBJ2-6|TRBV5-1|-
TGCGCCAGCAGCTTGGCCGTTTCAGGGGTGGGCGGGGCCAACGTCCTGACTTTC
CASSLAVSGVGGANVLTF
>TRBJ2-1|TRBV4-2|-
TGTGCCAGCAGCCGGGGCACAGATGAGCAGTTCTTC
CASSRGTDEQFF
>TRBJ1-2|TRBV5-6|-
TGTGCCAGCAGCTCCGGACACCCCTATGGCTACACCTTC
CASSSGHPYGYTF
>TRBJ2-7|TRBV19|-
TGTGCCAGTAGTATCGGGGACGGCGTCTCCTACGAGCAGTACTTC
CASSIGDGVSYEQYF
>TRBJ1-1|TRBV4-3|TRBD1
TGCGCCAGCAGCCAAGGAACAGGGGGGAACACTGAAGCTTTCTTT
CASSQGTGGNTEAFF
>TRBJ1-1|TRBV16|-
TGTGCCAGCAGCCAATCGGGGACGGGGAACACTGAAGCTTTCTTT
CASSQSGTGNTEAFF
>TRBJ2-7|TRBV2|-
TGTGCCAGCAGTGAAGACGCCTCCTACGAGCAGTACTTC
CASSEDASYEQYF
>TRBJ2-3|TRBV9|-
TGTGCCAGCAGCGTAGAGGCTAGCTCGATGGATACGCAGTATTTT
CASSVEASSMDTQYF
>TRBJ2-3|TRBV7-7|TRBD2
TGTGCCAGCAGCTTGGCTAGCGGGAGTGGAGATACGCAGTATTTT
CASSLASGSGDTQYF
>TRBJ2-7|TRBV27|TRBD1
TGTGCCAGCAGTTTATCAGCGGACAGGGGGTCCTACGAGCAGTACTTC
CASSLSADRGSYEQYF
>TRBJ1-1|TRBV19|-
TGTGCCAGTAGTATAGACGGGCAGTCTGTCACTGAAGCTTTCTTT
CASSIDGQSVTEAFF
>TRBJ2-7|TRBV6-5|-
TGTGCCAGCAGTTACCACCTCGGGGGCGGTGGCTACGAGCAGTACTTC
CASSYHLGGGGYEQYF
>TRBJ2-1|TRBV27|-
TGTGCCAGCAGTTTATCTAGCCTTAACTGGGAGAGCTCCTACAATGAGCAGTTCTTC
CASSLSSLNWESSYNEQFF
>TRBJ2-3|TRBV6-5|TRBD2
TGTGCCAGCAGTTACCGCGGGGGGGCGGCTTCGAATACGCAGTATTTT
CASSYRGGAASNTQYF